These 20 T cell receptor beta chains were all obtained from the same sample, sequenced in a study of blood T cell repertoires in COVID-19. Only in-frame clones appear in the TCRdb table, and some are missing; sequencing was by immunoSEQ multiplex PCR. The sample records fewer than 350,000 clones, approximately 88% being singletons. The sequenced material came from peripheral blood. The receptors were gathered from a woman in her twenties or thirties with COVID-19, enrolled during active disease.

In its sample, this clone was seen once. The genes are TRBV7-8 and TRBJ1-2, with D perhaps matching TRBD1 (6 bases). The CDR3 extends over 15 amino acids. V was shortened by 0 bases and J by 3 bases, with 11 bases between the two germline ends. Germline lookup yields CDR1 SGHVS and CDR2 FQNEAQ. DNA for the CDR3: TGTGCCAGCAGCTTAGCGGCAGGGGTGGACTATGGCTACACCTTC. Translated: CASSLAAGVDYGYTF.

Turning to this clone: One end of the junction does not line up with germline, which may come from a read error. The chain has TRBV11-2 and TRBJ1-5; maybe TRBD1 (6 bases). Germline V CDR1 and CDR2: SGHAT, FQNNGV. The CDR3 is made up of 15 amino acids. The CDR3 bases are TGTGCCAGCAGCCTAGATACAGGGACCAATCAGCCCCAGCATTTT. This codes for CASSLDTGTNQPQHF.

The gene calls are TRBV10-3 and TRBJ2-4; 8 positions agree with TRBD1. The junction had 6 bases not matched to a gene; V was cut back by 2 bases and J by 6 bases. The CDR3 is 15 residues long. Germline CDR1 is ENHRY and CDR2 is SYGVKD. DNA of the CDR3: TGTGCCATCAGTGAGGGCCAGGGGGCATTAAACATTCAGTACTTC. It codes for CAISEGQGALNIQYF.

The chain combines TRBV3-1 (or the pseudogene TRBV3-2) with TRBJ1-2; D possibly corresponds to TRBD1 (5 bases). V lost 6 bases, J lost 6 bases, and 14 bases lay in between. The CDR3 spans 13 residues. Germline V gene sequence: CDR1 LGHDT, CDR2 YNNKEL (reference sequence). The CDR3 sequence: CASRHPGEHGYTF. CDR3 sequence (DNA): TGTGCCAGCAGACATCCGGGGGAACATGGCTACACCTTC.

The chain carries TRBV4-1 and TRBJ1-2, with a tentative D call TRBD1 (5 bases). Trimming shortened V by 1 base and J by 8 bases, and 11 bases separated the two germline ends. From germline, CDR1 is MGHRA and CDR2 YSYEKL. The CDR3 is made up of 13 amino acids. In DNA, the CDR3 is TGCGCCAGCAGCCAAGTGGGAAGGGGAGGCTACACCTTC. Its protein is CASSQVGRGGYTF.

The CDR3, as DNA: TGTGCCCCATTCGACTGGACAGATACGCAGTATTTT. Protein sequence: CAPFDWTDTQYF. The genes are TRBV24-1 and TRBJ2-3; D gene ambiguous. This CDR3 spans 12 amino acids. Germline V gene data show CDR1 as KGHDR and CDR2 as SFDVKD. The V and J ends lost 12 bases and 3 bases respectively, with 12 bases between them.

The rearrangement joins TRBV10-2 to TRBJ2-6, with 9 bases lining up with TRBD1. The CDR3 contains 16 residues. Germline V gene data show CDR1 as WSHSY and CDR2 as SAAADI. V was clipped by 5 bases and J by 1 base; unmatched bases: 3. Here the CDR3 reads CASSPDRGSGANVLTF. The DNA for the CDR3 is TGCGCCAGCAGTCCGGACAGGGGTTCTGGGGCCAACGTCCTGACTTTC.

The J gene is TRBJ1-5, the V gene TRBV27, with D perhaps matching TRBD1 (6 bases). Germline assignment: CDR1 MNHEY and CDR2 SMNVEV (reference sequence). The V and J ends lost 2 bases and 0 bases respectively, with 11 bases between them. This CDR3 has 16 residues. In DNA form, the CDR3 reads TGTGCCAGCAGTTTAGAGGGACACTATAGCAATCAGCCCCAGCATTTT. It is translated as CASSLEGHYSNQPQHF.

The chain has TRBV4-2 and TRBJ2-2, with 8 bases identical to TRBD1. CDR1 is LGHNA, CDR2 YNFKEQ, per germline. The CDR3 is made up of 16 amino acids. V was clipped by 4 bases and J by 3 bases; unmatched bases: 7. The CDR3 reads CASSLESTGDTGELFF. As DNA, the CDR3 is TGTGCCAGCAGCCTCGAATCGACAGGGGACACCGGGGAGCTGTTTTTT.

The chain is built from TRBV5-4 and TRBJ2-3; TRBD2 matches at 10 bases. Per germline, CDR1 SGHNT and CDR2 YYREEE (reference sequence). The CDR3 sequence is 17 residues long. V was pared by 4 bases and J by 2 bases, with 10 bases of the junction left unmatched. CDR3 protein: CASSPRKAGGNTDTQYF. The CDR3 DNA follows: TGTGCCAGCAGCCCCCGTAAAGCGGGGGGGAACACAGATACGCAGTATTTT.

The rearrangement joins TRBV5-6 to TRBJ1-2, with 7 bases identical to TRBD1. This CDR3 spans 13 amino acids. V shed 4 bases and J 4 bases; nucleotides not matched to a gene: 4. Germline lookup yields CDR1 SGHDT and CDR2 YYEEEE. CDR3 nucleotides: TGTGCCAGCAGCGGGACAGTCCCCTATGGCTACACCTTC. This encodes CASSGTVPYGYTF. Full variable domain (outside the CDR3, taken from reference TRBV5-6 and TRBJ1-2): DAGVTQSPTHLIKTRGQQVTLRCSPKSGHDTVSWYQQALGQGPQFIFQYYEEEERQRGNFPDRFSGHQFPNYSSELNVNALLLGDSALYLCASSGTVPYGYTFGSGTRLTVV.

The chain links TRBV19 to TRBJ1-5, with D uncertain. Germline V gives CDR1 LNHDA, CDR2 SQIVND (reference sequence). The CDR3 spans 14 residues. Trimming took off 6 bases at V and 1 base at J, with 10 bases between the two ends. The CDR3 nucleotides are TGTGCCAGTAGAAACCCCCAGAGCAATCAGCCCCAGCATTTT. It is translated as CASRNPQSNQPQHF.

The J gene is TRBJ2-5, the V gene TRBV4-1; the D is unclear. The CDR3 has 14 residues. Deletions cut 0 bases from V and 4 bases from J, with 9 bases between. CDR1 is MGHRA and CDR2 is YSYEKL in the germline V gene. DNA for the CDR3: TGCGCCAGCAGCCAAGATTTACGGTTAGAGACCCAGTACTTC. It is translated as CASSQDLRLETQYF.

The CDR3: CASSLGADRSANEQFF. The CDR3 nucleotides are TGTGCCAGCAGCTTGGGGGCGGACAGGTCCGCCAATGAGCAGTTCTTC. This chain connects TRBV5-5 to TRBJ2-1; 7 bases fit TRBD1. The CDR3 extends over 16 amino acids. The J segment lost 6 bases and the V segment lost 0 bases, leaving 9 bases of the junction unmatched. Per germline, CDR1 SGHKS and CDR2 YYEKEE (reference sequence).

The chain links TRBV6-5 to TRBJ1-1; unclear D gene. Trimming removed 6 bases from V and 9 bases from J, with 17 bases in between. Germline CDR1 reads MNHEY; CDR2 reads SVGAGI. There are 13 residues in the CDR3. CDR3 sequence: CASSRTLNSQAFF. The CDR3 DNA reads TGTGCCAGCAGCCGCACCTTAAACAGTCAAGCTTTCTTT.

The chain has TRBV6-6 and TRBJ2-1, with 8 bases identical to TRBD2. The V gene's germline CDR1 is MNHNY and CDR2 SVGAGI (reference sequence). CDR3 length equals 15 residues. V was clipped by 2 bases and J by 7 bases; unmatched bases: 7. The CDR3 nucleotides read TGTGCCAGCAGTTACGAAGCGGGGGCCCGGAATGAGCAGTTCTTC. Its translation: CASSYEAGARNEQFF.

This chain connects TRBV7-9 to TRBJ2-7, with TRBD2 matching 10 bases. V trimming: 5 bases; J trimming: 0 bases; junction bases outside the gene matches: 7. This CDR3 has 16 residues. CDR1 and CDR2 from the germline V gene are SEHNR and FQNEAQ (reference sequence). Here the CDR3 DNA reads TGTGCCAGCAGCCCACCTGGGACTAGCGCCTCCTACGAGCAGTACTTC. This translates into CASSPPGTSASYEQYF.

The chain links TRBV12-3 or TRBV12-4 to TRBJ1-6; D gene unclear. V was shortened by 3 bases and J by 7 bases, with 4 bases between the two germline ends. The CDR3 has 12 residues. CDR3 loop: CASSFANSPLHF. DNA of the CDR3: TGTGCCAGCAGTTTCGCGAATTCACCCCTCCACTTT.

This clone was seen a handful of times. The chain links TRBV19 to TRBJ1-4; 7 nucleotides match TRBD1. The CDR3 sequence is 15 residues long. Germline lookup yields CDR1 LNHDA and CDR2 SQIVND (reference sequence). V lost 5 bases and J lost 8; bases outside the gene matches: 11. The DNA for the CDR3 is TGTGCCAGTAGTCAATGGACCAGGGGGGACGAAAAACTGTTTTTT. Residues: CASSQWTRGDEKLFF.

The CDR3 sequence: CAIWGGGSTEAFF. The DNA for the CDR3 is TGTGCCATCTGGGGAGGGGGTTCCACTGAAGCTTTCTTT. This chain links TRBV10-3 with TRBJ1-1, with a possible D match to TRBD1 (6 bases). V shed 8 bases and J shed 4 bases, with 14 bases lying between them. There are 13 residues in the CDR3. CDR1 is ENHRY and CDR2 is SYGVKD in the germline V gene.